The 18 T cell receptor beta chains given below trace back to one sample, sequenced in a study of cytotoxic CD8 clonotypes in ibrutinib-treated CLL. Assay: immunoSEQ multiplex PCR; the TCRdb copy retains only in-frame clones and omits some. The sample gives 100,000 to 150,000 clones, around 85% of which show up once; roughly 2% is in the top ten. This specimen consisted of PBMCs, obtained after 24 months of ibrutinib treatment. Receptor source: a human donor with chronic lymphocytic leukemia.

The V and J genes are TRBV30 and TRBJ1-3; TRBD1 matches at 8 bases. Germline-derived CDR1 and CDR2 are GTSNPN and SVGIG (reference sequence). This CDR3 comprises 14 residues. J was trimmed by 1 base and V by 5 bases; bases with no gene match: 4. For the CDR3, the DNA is TGTGCCTGGGGGGACAGGTGGTCTGGAAACACCATATATTTT. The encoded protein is CAWGDRWSGNTIYF.

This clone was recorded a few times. CDR3 sequence: CASSVAGGTGDGIAKNIQYF. The CDR3 DNA sequence: TGTGCCAGCAGCGTAGCTGGAGGGACAGGGGACGGGATAGCCAAAAACATTCAGTACTTC. The V and J genes are TRBV9 and TRBJ2-4, with TRBD1 identical over 10 bases. The V gene's germline CDR1 is SGDLS and CDR2 YYNGEE. Trimming took 0 bases from V and 0 from J; bases not matched to a gene: 12. The CDR3 contains 20 residues.

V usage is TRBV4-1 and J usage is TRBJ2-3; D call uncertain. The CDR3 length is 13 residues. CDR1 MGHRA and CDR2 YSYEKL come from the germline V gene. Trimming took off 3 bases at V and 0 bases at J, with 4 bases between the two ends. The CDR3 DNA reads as TGCGCCAGCAGCCACGACAGCACAGATACGCAGTATTTT. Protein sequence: CASSHDSTDTQYF.

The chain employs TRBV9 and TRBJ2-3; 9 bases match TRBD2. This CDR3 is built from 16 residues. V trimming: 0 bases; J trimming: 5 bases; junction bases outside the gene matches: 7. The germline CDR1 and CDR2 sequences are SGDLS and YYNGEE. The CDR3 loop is CASSVEAAGGQDTQYF. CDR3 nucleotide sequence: TGTGCCAGCAGCGTAGAGGCAGCGGGGGGCCAAGATACGCAGTATTTT.

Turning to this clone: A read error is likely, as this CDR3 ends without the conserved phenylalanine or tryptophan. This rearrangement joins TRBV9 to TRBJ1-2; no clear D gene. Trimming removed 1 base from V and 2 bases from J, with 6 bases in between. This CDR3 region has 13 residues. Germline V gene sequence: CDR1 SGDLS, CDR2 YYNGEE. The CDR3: CASSVRENYGYTL. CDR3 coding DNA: TGTGCCAGCAGCGTACGGGAAAACTATGGCTACACCCTC.

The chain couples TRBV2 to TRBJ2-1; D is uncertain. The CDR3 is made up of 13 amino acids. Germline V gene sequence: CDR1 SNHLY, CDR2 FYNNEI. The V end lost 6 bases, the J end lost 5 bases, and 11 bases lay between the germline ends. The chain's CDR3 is CASSAGPNNEQFF. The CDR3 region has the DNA TGTGCCAGCAGCGCCGGGCCGAACAATGAGCAGTTCTTC.

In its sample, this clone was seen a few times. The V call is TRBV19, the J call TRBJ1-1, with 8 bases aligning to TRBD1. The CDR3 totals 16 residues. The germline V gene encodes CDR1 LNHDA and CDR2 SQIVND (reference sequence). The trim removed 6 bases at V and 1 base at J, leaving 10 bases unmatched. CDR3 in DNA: TGTGCCAGTAGCGAAGGACAGGGAGGTGGGAACACTGAAGCTTTCTTT. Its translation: CASSEGQGGGNTEAFF.

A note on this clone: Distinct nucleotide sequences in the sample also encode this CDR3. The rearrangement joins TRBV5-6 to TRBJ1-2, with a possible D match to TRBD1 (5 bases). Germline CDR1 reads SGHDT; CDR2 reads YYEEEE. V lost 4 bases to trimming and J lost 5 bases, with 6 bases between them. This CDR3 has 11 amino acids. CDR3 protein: CASSRGYGYTF. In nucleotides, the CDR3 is TGTGCCAGCAGCCGGGGGTATGGCTACACCTTC.

CDR3 DNA: TGTGCCAGCAGCACGGTAGCGGGACTGTACAATGAGCAGTTCTTC. It translates to CASSTVAGLYNEQFF. The chain has TRBV5-6 and TRBJ2-1; 8 bases are shared with TRBD2. Germline V CDR1 and CDR2: SGHDT, YYEEEE. The CDR3 length is 15 residues. With V trimmed by 4 bases and J by 4 bases, 7 bases remained unmatched.

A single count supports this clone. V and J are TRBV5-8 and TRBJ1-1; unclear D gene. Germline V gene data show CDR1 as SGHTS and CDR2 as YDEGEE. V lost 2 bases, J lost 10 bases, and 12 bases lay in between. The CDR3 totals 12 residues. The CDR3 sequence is CASSFRASVAFF. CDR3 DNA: TGTGCCAGCAGCTTCCGGGCGAGCGTAGCTTTCTTT.

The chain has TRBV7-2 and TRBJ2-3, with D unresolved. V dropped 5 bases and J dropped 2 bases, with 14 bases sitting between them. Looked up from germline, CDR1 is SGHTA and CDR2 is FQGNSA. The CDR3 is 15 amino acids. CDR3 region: CASSPRAATTDTQYF. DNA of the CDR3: TGTGCCAGCAGCCCACGGGCAGCCACCACAGATACGCAGTATTTT.

CDR3 nucleotides: TGTGCCAGCAAGGTTCCCCTATATAACTATGGCTACACCTTC. Its protein product is CASKVPLYNYGYTF. The rearrangement links TRBV28 to TRBJ1-2; D unclear. This CDR3 region has 14 residues. V was trimmed by 7 bases and J by 1 base, leaving 13 bases between them. Germline V CDR1 and CDR2: MDHEN, SYDVKM.

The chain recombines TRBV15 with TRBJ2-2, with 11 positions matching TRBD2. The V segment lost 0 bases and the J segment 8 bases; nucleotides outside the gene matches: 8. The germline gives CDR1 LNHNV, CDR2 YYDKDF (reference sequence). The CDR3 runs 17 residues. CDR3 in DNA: TGTGCCACCAGCAGAGAACCGGGACTAGCGGCTTGGGGGGAGCTGTTTTTT. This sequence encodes CATSREPGLAAWGELFF.

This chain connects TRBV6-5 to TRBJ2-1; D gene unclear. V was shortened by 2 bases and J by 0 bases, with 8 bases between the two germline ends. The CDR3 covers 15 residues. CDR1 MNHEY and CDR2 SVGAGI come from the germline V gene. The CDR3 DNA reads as TGTGCCAGCAGTTACAGCTACGGCTCCTACAATGAGCAGTTCTTC. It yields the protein CASSYSYGSYNEQFF.

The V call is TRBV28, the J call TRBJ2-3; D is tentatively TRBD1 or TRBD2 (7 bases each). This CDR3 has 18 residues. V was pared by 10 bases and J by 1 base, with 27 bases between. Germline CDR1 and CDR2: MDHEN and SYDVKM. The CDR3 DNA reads TGTGCCACCACCACTAAGGGGGAGGGGGCCCTGGGCACAGATACGCAGTATTTT. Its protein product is CATTTKGEGALGTDTQYF.

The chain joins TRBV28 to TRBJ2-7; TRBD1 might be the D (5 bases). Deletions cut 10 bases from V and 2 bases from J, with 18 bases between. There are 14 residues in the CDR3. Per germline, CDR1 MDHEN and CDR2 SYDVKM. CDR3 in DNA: TGTGCCATCACGCAGGGATCCGTTCCCTACGAGCAGTACTTC. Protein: CAITQGSVPYEQYF.

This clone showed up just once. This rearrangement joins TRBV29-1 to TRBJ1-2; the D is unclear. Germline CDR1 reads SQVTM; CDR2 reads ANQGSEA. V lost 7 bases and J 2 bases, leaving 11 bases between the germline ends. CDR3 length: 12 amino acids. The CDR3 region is CSAGGSNYGYTF. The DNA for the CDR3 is TGCAGCGCCGGAGGGAGCAACTATGGCTACACCTTC.

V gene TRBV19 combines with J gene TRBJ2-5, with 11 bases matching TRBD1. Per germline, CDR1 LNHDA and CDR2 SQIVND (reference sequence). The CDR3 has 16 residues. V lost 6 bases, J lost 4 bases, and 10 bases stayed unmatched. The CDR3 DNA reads TGTGCCAGTAGCTTTACCGGGACAGGGGGACGAGAGACCCAGTACTTC. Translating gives CASSFTGTGGRETQYF.